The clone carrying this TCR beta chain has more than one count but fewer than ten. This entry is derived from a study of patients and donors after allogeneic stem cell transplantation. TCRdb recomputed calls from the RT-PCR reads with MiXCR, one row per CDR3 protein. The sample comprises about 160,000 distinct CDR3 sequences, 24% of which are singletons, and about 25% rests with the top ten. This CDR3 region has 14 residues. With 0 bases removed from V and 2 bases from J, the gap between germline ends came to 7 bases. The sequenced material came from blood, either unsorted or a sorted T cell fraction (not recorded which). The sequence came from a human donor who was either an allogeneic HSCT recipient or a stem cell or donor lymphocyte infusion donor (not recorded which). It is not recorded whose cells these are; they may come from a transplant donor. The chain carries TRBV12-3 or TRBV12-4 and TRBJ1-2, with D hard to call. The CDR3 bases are TGTGCCAGCAGTTTAGCGCTTCGGAACTATGGCTACACCTTC. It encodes CASSLALRNYGYTF.